Listed here are 21 T cell receptor beta chains from one sample, sequenced in a study of T-cell memory formation after mild COVID-19. TCRdb analysed the 5' RACE reads with MiXCR anew, one entry per CDR3 protein. The sample consists of roughly 110,000 distinct CDR3 sequences, approximately 15% of them appearing once. The specimen was PBMCs or a T cell subset sorted from them (not recorded which). All receptors derive from a man between 18 and 29 years old who had mild COVID-19 (a few samples of this study predate the infection). Cell type and time point are not known.

The chain has TRBV6-6 and TRBJ1-6; D is unclear. Trimming shortened V by 4 bases and J by 3 bases, and 13 bases separated the two germline ends. The CDR3 is 16 amino acids. CDR1 is MNHNY, CDR2 SVGAGI, per germline (reference sequence). CDR3 in amino acids: CASSSLSLDYNSPLHF. CDR3 coding DNA: TGTGCCAGCAGTTCTCTGAGTTTAGACTATAATTCACCCCTCCACTTT.

This chain links TRBV4-3 with TRBJ2-5, with a weak D call TRBD2 (5 bases). Germline CDR1 is LGHNA and CDR2 is YSLEER. V was pared by 0 bases and J by 3 bases, with 11 bases between. The CDR3 is 15 amino acids. Here the CDR3 DNA reads TGCGCCAGCAGCCAAGATTGGACGGGGAAAGAGACCCAGTACTTC. Amino acid sequence: CASSQDWTGKETQYF.

The chain combines TRBV7-2 with TRBJ1-2; D gene unclear. This CDR3 is built from 15 residues. CDR1 is SGHTA, CDR2 FQGNSA, per germline. Trimming removed 1 base at V and 4 bases at J, with 13 bases between. The CDR3 DNA is TGTGCCAGCAGCTTAGACAGCGTCTTAGTCTATGGCTACACCTTC. This encodes CASSLDSVLVYGYTF.

The gene calls are TRBV11-2 and TRBJ2-3, with D possibly matching TRBD1 (6 bases). Germline lookup yields CDR1 SGHAT and CDR2 FQNNGV. Deletions cut 6 bases from V and 2 bases from J, with 15 bases between. This CDR3 has 15 amino acids. The CDR3 DNA is TGTGCCAGCAGAAGTGACAGGTTTAACACAGATACGCAGTATTTT. Residues: CASRSDRFNTDTQYF.

This clonotype was found a few times. The rearrangement links TRBV6-5 to TRBJ1-2; 7 positions match TRBD1. This CDR3 is 14 amino acids long. CDR1 and CDR2 (germline): MNHEY, SVGAGI. Unmatched junction bases numbered 4, after V lost 4 bases and J lost 2 bases. The CDR3 nucleotides are TGTGCCAGCAGTTTACGGACAGGCAACTATGGCTACACCTTC. Translation gives CASSLRTGNYGYTF.

This clonotype showed up just a few times. V usage is TRBV12-3 or TRBV12-4 and J usage is TRBJ2-3; D might be TRBD1 (6 bases). This CDR3 spans 13 amino acids. V was cut by 6 bases and J by 4 bases, with 11 bases left in between. The CDR3 DNA follows: TGTGCCAGCAGCCTTGGGGGCCCAGATACGCAGTATTTT. Translating gives CASSLGGPDTQYF.

The chain is built from TRBV5-1 and TRBJ2-7, with TRBD2 as a possible D gene (5 bases). Germline values: CDR1 SGHRS, CDR2 YFSETQ. The CDR3 covers 13 residues. V was cut by 0 bases and J by 6 bases, with 10 bases left in between. For the CDR3, the DNA is TGCGCCAGCAGCTTGGGAGGGCAGACCGAGCAGTACGTC. Amino acids: CASSLGGQTEQYV.

Worth noting for this clonotype: The conserved final phenylalanine or tryptophan is absent from the CDR3, which likely points to a read error. The CDR3 is CASSIQGLAGDEQYL. The CDR3 coding sequence is TGCGCCAGCAGCATCCAAGGACTAGCGGGGGACGAGCAGTACCTC. The V and J genes are TRBV5-1 and TRBJ2-7, with 13 positions matching TRBD2. The V and J ends lost 4 bases and 5 bases, in that order; junction bases with no gene match: 6. CDR3 length: 15 amino acids. The V gene's germline CDR1 is SGHRS and CDR2 YFSETQ.

This clonotype turned up a few times. The chain is built from TRBV9 and TRBJ2-3; D uncertain. CDR3 length: 16 amino acids. Germline V lookup: CDR1 SGDLS, CDR2 YYNGEE. V was pared by 3 bases and J by 0 bases, with 14 bases between. The CDR3 here is CASSGETYSSTDTQYF. Written as DNA, the CDR3 is TGTGCCAGCAGCGGAGAAACATACTCTAGCACAGATACGCAGTATTTT.

By share of the sample, this clonotype is medium-sized. This chain joins TRBV4-2 and TRBJ2-2; D assignment may be TRBD1 or TRBD2 (5 bases each). V lost 0 bases to trimming and J lost 4 bases, with 12 bases between them. Germline lookup yields CDR1 LGHNA and CDR2 YNFKEQ. The CDR3 is 16 amino acids. The CDR3 DNA is TGTGCCAGCAGCCAAGAGGGGGACCCCTCCACCGGGGAGCTGTTTTTT. Protein: CASSQEGDPSTGELFF.

This clonotype was counted a few times. The chain has TRBV5-1 and TRBJ2-3; the D is unclear. Germline CDR1 SGHRS, CDR2 YFSETQ. V shed 1 base and J shed 1 base, with 10 bases lying between them. This CDR3 is built from 15 residues. The CDR3 DNA sequence: TGCGCCAGCAGCTTGACGATCAGCGGCACAGATACGCAGTATTTT. Amino acids: CASSLTISGTDTQYF. Full variable domain (remainder filled in from reference TRBV5-1 and TRBJ2-3): KAGVTQTPRYLIKTRGQQVTLSCSPISGHRSVSWYQQTPGQGLQFLFEYFSETQRNKGNFPGRFSGRQFSNSRSEMNVSTLELGDSALYLCASSLTISGTDTQYFGPGTRLTVL.

The chain carries TRBV20-1 and TRBJ2-2; 9 nucleotides agree with TRBD2. V shed 3 bases, J shed 4 bases, and the junction held 6 bases outside the gene matches. Germline V CDR1 and CDR2: DFQATT, SNEGSKA (reference sequence). This CDR3 is 15 amino acids long. The CDR3 loop reads CSARASGGSTGELFF. The CDR3 DNA reads TGCAGTGCTAGGGCAAGCGGGGGGAGCACCGGGGAGCTGTTTTTT.

The rearrangement uses TRBV6-5 and TRBJ1-5; 7 positions match TRBD1. The V gene's germline CDR1 is MNHEY and CDR2 SVGAGI. The CDR3 sequence is 12 residues long. V shed 9 bases and J 3 bases; nucleotides not matched to a gene: 2. DNA for the CDR3: TGTGCCAGTGGGACAGTCAATCAGCCCCAGCATTTT. Protein product: CASGTVNQPQHF.

This clonotype was detected only a few times. The chain combines TRBV4-1 with TRBJ1-1; D is uncertain. Germline V lookup: CDR1 MGHRA, CDR2 YSYEKL. V was pared by 4 bases and J by 6 bases, with 15 bases between. The CDR3 runs to 14 residues. This CDR3 reads CASSLLSGTSEAFF. CDR3 nucleotide sequence: TGCGCCAGCAGCCTTCTTTCGGGAACTTCTGAAGCTTTCTTT.

There are a few counts of this clonotype. V is TRBV30 and J is TRBJ1-1; D gene uncertain. CDR3 length: 12 residues. Trimming took 5 bases from V and 12 from J, leaving 19 bases between them. Looked up from germline, CDR1 is GTSNPN and CDR2 is SVGIG (reference sequence). The CDR3 loop reads CAWCETLAFTFF. CDR3 bases: TGTGCCTGGTGTGAGACACTAGCGTTTACTTTCTTT.

This chain uses TRBV3-1 with TRBJ2-7, with D perhaps TRBD1 or TRBD2 (5 bases each). The germline V gene encodes CDR1 LGHDT and CDR2 YNNKEL (reference sequence). Trimming cost V 4 bases and J 5 bases, with 18 bases left between them. This CDR3 spans 15 amino acids. Here the CDR3 reads CASSLWLGDYHEQYF. The CDR3, as DNA: TGTGCCAGCAGCCTTTGGCTGGGGGATTACCACGAGCAGTACTTC.

This clonotype was found many times. This chain connects TRBV10-2 to TRBJ2-7; D uncertain. Trimming left V 6 bases short and J 1 base short, with 16 bases between. Germline values: CDR1 WSHSY, CDR2 SAAADI. The CDR3 totals 15 residues. CDR3 coding DNA: TGCGCCAGCAGGGTGGGTTCTGGCATTTCCTACGAGCAGTACGTC. Residues: CASRVGSGISYEQYV.

This clonotype was seen a handful of times. The rearrangement uses TRBV5-1 and TRBJ2-1; perhaps TRBD1 as D (6 bases). V was trimmed by 3 bases and J by 6 bases, leaving 13 bases between them. The CDR3 is made up of 14 amino acids. The germline V gene has CDR1 SGHRS and CDR2 YFSETQ. The CDR3 sequence is CASSWFEGGNEQFF. The CDR3 coding sequence is TGCGCCAGCAGCTGGTTCGAAGGGGGCAATGAGCAGTTCTTC.

This clonotype came up a few times. The rearrangement joins TRBV9 to TRBJ2-5, with a tentative D call TRBD1 (8 bases). Trimming pared 3 bases from V and 1 base from J, leaving 16 bases between. The CDR3 has 16 amino acids. The V gene's germline CDR1 is SGDLS and CDR2 YYNGEE. CDR3 in amino acids: CASSEDRGGAQETQYF. CDR3 nucleotide sequence: TGTGCCAGCAGCGAAGACAGGGGAGGGGCCCAAGAGACCCAGTACTTC.

For the CDR3, the DNA is TGCGCCAGCAGCCAAGACCTGGAAACCAATCAGCCCCAGCATTTT. It codes for CASSQDLETNQPQHF. The rearrangement uses TRBV4-1 and TRBJ1-5; D unresolved. The V gene's germline CDR1 is MGHRA and CDR2 YSYEKL. With 0 bases removed from V and 3 bases from J, the gap between germline ends came to 9 bases. The CDR3 extends over 15 amino acids.

In its sample, this clonotype was seen once. This chain uses TRBV12-3 or TRBV12-4 with TRBJ2-7; no clear D. CDR3 size: 12 residues. Between the trimmed V and J ends, which lost 4 bases and 5 bases, there was a span of 9 bases. The CDR3 loop is CASSWGFNEQYF. CDR3 bases: TGTGCCAGCAGTTGGGGATTCAACGAGCAGTACTTC.